This T cell receptor (beta chain) was found in a study of CD8 T cells in Susac syndrome. This CDR3 comprises 14 residues. The ends were cut back, 0 bases at V and 8 bases at J, with 13 bases in the middle. The germline V gene has CDR1 LGHNA and CDR2 YSLEER. Reverse transcription of roughly 0.5 to 1 ug RNA was carried out with random hexamers. Each CDR3 protein is one row after TCRdb ran MiXCR on the immunoSEQ multiplex PCR reads. The sample records 180,000 or so distinct CDR3 sequences, less than 95% being singletons. Negative isolation was used for CD8+ and CD4+ T cells, and FACS enrichment was applied to TEMRA cells.

What was sequenced was CD4+ T cells from PBMCs. The genes are TRBV4-3 and TRBJ1-2; D may be TRBD1 (6 bases). The receptor was isolated from a human donor in good health. The CDR3 protein is CASSQDLGAQGYTF. For the CDR3, the DNA is TGCGCCAGCAGCCAAGATTTGGGGGCGCAAGGCTACACCTTC.